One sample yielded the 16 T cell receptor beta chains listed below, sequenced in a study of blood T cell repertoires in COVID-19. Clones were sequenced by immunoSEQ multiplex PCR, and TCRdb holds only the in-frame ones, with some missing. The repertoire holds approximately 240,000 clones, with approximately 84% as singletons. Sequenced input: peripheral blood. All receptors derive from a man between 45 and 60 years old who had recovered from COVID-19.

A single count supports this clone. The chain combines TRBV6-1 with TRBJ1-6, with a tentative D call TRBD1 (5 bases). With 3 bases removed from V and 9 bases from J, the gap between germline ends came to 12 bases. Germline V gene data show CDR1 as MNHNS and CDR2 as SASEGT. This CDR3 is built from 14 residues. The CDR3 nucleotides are TGTGCCAGCAGTGACAGGGAAAGGGTTTCACCCCTCCACTTT. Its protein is CASSDRERVSPLHF.

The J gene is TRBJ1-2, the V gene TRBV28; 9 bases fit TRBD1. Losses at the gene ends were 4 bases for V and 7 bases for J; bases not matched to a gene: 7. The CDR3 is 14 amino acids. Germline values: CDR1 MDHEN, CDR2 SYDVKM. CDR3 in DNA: TGTGCCAGCAGTTCGACAGGGGGGTCAATTGGCTACACCTTC. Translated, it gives CASSSTGGSIGYTF.

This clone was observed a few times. CDR3 nucleotides: TGTGCCAGCAGCTTTACAGAGAACACCGGGGAGCTGTTTTTT. Amino acids: CASSFTENTGELFF. This chain links TRBV7-9 with TRBJ2-2, with D uncertain. The CDR3 loop spans 14 amino acids. The V gene lost 3 bases and the J gene lost 1 base, with 6 bases spanning the gap. The germline V gene has CDR1 SEHNR and CDR2 FQNEAQ (reference sequence).

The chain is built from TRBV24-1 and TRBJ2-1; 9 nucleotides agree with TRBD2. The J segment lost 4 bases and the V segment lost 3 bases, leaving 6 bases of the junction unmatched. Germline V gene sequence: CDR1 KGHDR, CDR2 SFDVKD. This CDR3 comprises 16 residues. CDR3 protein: CATSDALAGTYNEQFF. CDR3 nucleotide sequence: TGTGCCACCAGTGATGCGCTAGCGGGAACATACAATGAGCAGTTCTTC.

The CDR3 protein is CASSSSRATTYGYTF. DNA of the CDR3: TGTGCCAGCAGTTCCTCGAGGGCTACCACCTATGGCTACACCTTC. The chain combines TRBV27 with TRBJ1-2; D is uncertain. Trimming cost V 4 bases and J 4 bases, with 16 bases left between them. The CDR3 is 15 residues long. CDR1 and CDR2 from the germline V gene are MNHEY and SMNVEV (reference sequence).

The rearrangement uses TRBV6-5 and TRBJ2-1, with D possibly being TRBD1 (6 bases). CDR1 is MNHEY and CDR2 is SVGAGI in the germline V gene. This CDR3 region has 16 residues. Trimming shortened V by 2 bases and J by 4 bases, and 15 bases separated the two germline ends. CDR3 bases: TGTGCCAGCAGTTACAGCCGGGACAAAAGATACAATGAGCAGTTCTTC. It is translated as CASSYSRDKRYNEQFF.

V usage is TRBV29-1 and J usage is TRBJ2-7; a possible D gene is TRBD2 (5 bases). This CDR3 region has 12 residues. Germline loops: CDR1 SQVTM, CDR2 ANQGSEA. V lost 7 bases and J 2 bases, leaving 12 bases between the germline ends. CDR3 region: CSAARGTYEQYF. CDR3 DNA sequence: TGCAGCGCCGCGCGAGGGACCTACGAGCAGTACTTC.

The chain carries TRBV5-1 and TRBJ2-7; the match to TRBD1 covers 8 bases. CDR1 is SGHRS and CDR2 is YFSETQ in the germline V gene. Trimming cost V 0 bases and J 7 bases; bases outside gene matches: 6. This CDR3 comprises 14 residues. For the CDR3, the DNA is TGCGCCAGCAGCTTGGGGACAGGGTGGATGGAGCAGTACTTC. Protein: CASSLGTGWMEQYF.

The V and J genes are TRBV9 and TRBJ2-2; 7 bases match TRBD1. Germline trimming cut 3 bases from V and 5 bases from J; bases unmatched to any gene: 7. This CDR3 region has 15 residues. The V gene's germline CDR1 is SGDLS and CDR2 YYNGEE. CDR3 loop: CASSASGTVTGELFF. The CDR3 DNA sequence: TGTGCCAGCAGCGCGTCCGGGACAGTGACCGGGGAGCTGTTTTTT.

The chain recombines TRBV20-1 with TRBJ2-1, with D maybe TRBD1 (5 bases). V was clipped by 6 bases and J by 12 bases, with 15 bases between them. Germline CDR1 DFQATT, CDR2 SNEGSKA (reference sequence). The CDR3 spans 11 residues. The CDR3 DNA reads TGCAGTGCCCGAAAGGGGCCGAGGCAGTTCTTC. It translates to CSARKGPRQFF.

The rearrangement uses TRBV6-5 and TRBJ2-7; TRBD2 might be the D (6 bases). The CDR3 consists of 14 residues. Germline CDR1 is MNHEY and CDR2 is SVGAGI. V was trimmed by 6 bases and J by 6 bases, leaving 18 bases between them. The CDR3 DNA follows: TGTGCCAGCAGCTCCCAGACTAGGCACTCCGAGCAGTACTTC. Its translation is CASSSQTRHSEQYF.

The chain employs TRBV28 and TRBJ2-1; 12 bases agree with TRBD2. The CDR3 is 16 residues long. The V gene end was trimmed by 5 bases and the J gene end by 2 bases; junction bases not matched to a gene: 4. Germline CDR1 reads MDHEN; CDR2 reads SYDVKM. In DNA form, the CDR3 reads TGTGCCAGCAGTATCCGACTAGCGGGAGCCTACAATGAGCAGTTCTTC. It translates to CASSIRLAGAYNEQFF.

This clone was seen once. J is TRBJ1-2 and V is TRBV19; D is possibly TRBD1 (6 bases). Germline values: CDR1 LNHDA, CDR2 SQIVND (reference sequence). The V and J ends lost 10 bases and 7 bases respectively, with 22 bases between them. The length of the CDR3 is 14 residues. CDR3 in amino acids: CATEPRGGVGGYTF. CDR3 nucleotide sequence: TGTGCCACCGAGCCCCGAGGGGGGGTAGGTGGCTACACCTTC.

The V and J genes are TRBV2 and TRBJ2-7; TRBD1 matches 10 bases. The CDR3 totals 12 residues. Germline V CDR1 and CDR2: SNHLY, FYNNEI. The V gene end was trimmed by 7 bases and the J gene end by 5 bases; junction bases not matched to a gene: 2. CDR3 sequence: CASTGTGDEQYF. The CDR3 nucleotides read TGTGCCAGCACCGGGACAGGGGACGAGCAGTACTTC.

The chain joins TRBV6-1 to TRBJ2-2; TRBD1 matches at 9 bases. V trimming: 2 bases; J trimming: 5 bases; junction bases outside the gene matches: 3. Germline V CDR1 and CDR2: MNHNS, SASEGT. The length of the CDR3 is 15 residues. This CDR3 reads CASSETGGFTGELFF. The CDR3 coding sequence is TGTGCCAGCAGTGAAACAGGGGGCTTTACCGGGGAGCTGTTTTTT.

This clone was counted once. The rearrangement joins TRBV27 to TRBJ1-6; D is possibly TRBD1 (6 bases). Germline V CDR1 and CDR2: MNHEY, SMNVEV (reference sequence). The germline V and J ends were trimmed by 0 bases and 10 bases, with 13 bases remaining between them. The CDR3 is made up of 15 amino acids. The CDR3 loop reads CASSLSGRGGSPLHF. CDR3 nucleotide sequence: TGTGCCAGCAGTTTATCGGGCAGGGGTGGATCACCCCTCCACTTT.